One and the same sample provided the 27 T cell receptor beta chains below, sequenced in a study of shared clonotypes between healthy human individuals. It was CD45RO-negative cells, positively selected for CCR7, that made up naive CD8 cells, with terminally differentiated effector memory CD45RA+ cells excluded. This table comes from immunoSEQ multiplex PCR, and its TCRdb copy is limited to in-frame clones, with some not included. In the table there are about 2 million clones, just under 95% of which are singletons. Sequencing was carried out using naive CD8+ T cells sorted from blood. The origin of the receptors is a man younger than 35 in good health.

The chain has TRBV28 and TRBJ1-1; D unclear. Germline lookup yields CDR1 MDHEN and CDR2 SYDVKM. The CDR3 loop spans 15 amino acids. V was cut by 4 bases and J by 1 base, with 13 bases left in between. CDR3: CASSSPASWNTEAFF. DNA of the CDR3: TGTGCCAGCAGTTCCCCTGCCAGTTGGAACACTGAAGCTTTCTTT.

The chain couples TRBV7-8 to TRBJ2-7; weak D call: TRBD2 (5 bases). Germline V CDR1 and CDR2: SGHVS, FQNEAQ. This CDR3 comprises 13 residues. The V end was cut by 4 bases, the J end by 6 bases, with 13 bases between. CDR3 in DNA: TGTGCCAGCAGCTCCGAGGGTAGACCCGAGCAGTACTTC. Translated: CASSSEGRPEQYF.

The chain is built from TRBV6-1 and TRBJ1-3, with a weak D call TRBD1 (6 bases). The CDR3 runs 18 residues. Germline V gene lookup returns CDR1 MNHNS and CDR2 SASEGT. V was clipped by 2 bases and J by 0 bases, with 17 bases between them. CDR3 nucleotides: TGTGCCAGCAGTGAACGGGGCAGGGGTCTACTCTCTGGAAACACCATATATTTT. Its protein product is CASSERGRGLLSGNTIYF.

The genes are TRBV4-1 and TRBJ2-1, with D hard to call. In germline, CDR1 is MGHRA, CDR2 YSYEKL. The CDR3 contains 17 residues. V was pared by 3 bases and J by 2 bases, with 17 bases between. CDR3 amino acids: CASSQAPGSHPYNEQFF. The CDR3 region has the DNA TGCGCCAGCAGCCAGGCCCCCGGGTCCCACCCCTACAATGAGCAGTTCTTC.

V is TRBV4-1 and J is TRBJ2-2, with 11 bases that match TRBD2. The CDR3 totals 20 residues. V lost 1 base, J lost 2 bases, and 12 bases stayed unmatched. The V gene's germline CDR1 is MGHRA and CDR2 YSYEKL. The CDR3 bases are TGCGCCAGCAGCCAAGTTCCCCGGGGACTAGCGGAGATTAACACCGGGGAGCTGTTTTTT. Translation: CASSQVPRGLAEINTGELFF.

In this sample, this clone turned up once. The chain combines TRBV10-2 with TRBJ1-5; TRBD1 is a possible D gene (5 bases). Germline V gene data show CDR1 as WSHSY and CDR2 as SAAADI. The V end lost 7 bases, the J end lost 4 bases, and 17 bases lay between the germline ends. The CDR3 loop spans 15 amino acids. In DNA form, the CDR3 reads TGCGCCAGCATGGCGGAAACAGGACAAAATCAGCCCCAGCATTTT. Translating it yields CASMAETGQNQPQHF.

The chain employs TRBV9 and TRBJ2-3; 14 nucleotides line up with TRBD2. Trimming removed 3 bases from V and 5 bases from J; junction bases left unmatched: 5. This CDR3 contains 16 residues. Germline loops: CDR1 SGDLS, CDR2 YYNGEE. The chain's CDR3 is CASSATSGGAGDTQYF. In nucleotides, the CDR3 is TGTGCCAGCAGCGCGACTAGCGGGGGGGCCGGAGATACGCAGTATTTT.

The chain uses TRBV9 and TRBJ2-3; D uncertain. CDR3 length equals 13 residues. V lost 3 bases to trimming and J lost 6 bases, with 11 bases between them. Germline lookup yields CDR1 SGDLS and CDR2 YYNGEE. CDR3 nucleotides: TGTGCCAGCAGCGATCAGTGGTCCGATACGCAGTATTTT. Protein sequence: CASSDQWSDTQYF.

This clone came up once. The chain couples TRBV5-3 to TRBJ2-3, with D hard to call. TRBV5-3 is an ORF; its function is uncertain. Trimming took off 4 bases at V and 1 base at J, with 13 bases between the two ends. The length of the CDR3 is 15 residues. In nucleotides, the CDR3 is TGTGCCAGAAGCCTCCCCGTTGAGGGCACAGATACGCAGTATTTT. Translated: CARSLPVEGTDTQYF.

With regard to this clone: This same CDR3 is encoded by further DNA sequences in the sample. V gene TRBV10-2 combines with J gene TRBJ2-7; 7 bases map to TRBD2. The CDR3 length is 13 residues. The V segment lost 4 bases and the J segment 3 bases; nucleotides outside the gene matches: 3. CDR1 is WSHSY and CDR2 is SAAADI in the germline V gene. The CDR3: CASSAGGSYEQYF. The CDR3 DNA reads TGCGCCAGCAGTGCTGGCGGGAGCTACGAGCAGTACTTC.

The chain recombines TRBV13 with TRBJ2-3; TRBD1 is a possible D gene (5 bases). Trimming stripped 2 bases from V and 2 bases from J, with 17 bases between. The CDR3 is 17 amino acids. Germline V lookup: CDR1 PRHDT, CDR2 FYEKMQ (reference sequence). The CDR3 bases are TGTGCCAGCAGCTTAAGACCAGGGTGGGGCTCCACAGATACGCAGTATTTT. It translates to CASSLRPGWGSTDTQYF.

This chain joins TRBV30 and TRBJ2-3; 8 bases are a match to TRBD2. Germline lookup yields CDR1 GTSNPN and CDR2 SVGIG (reference sequence). V lost 0 bases, J lost 4 bases, and 0 bases stayed unmatched. The CDR3 extends over 13 amino acids. CDR3 sequence reads: CAWSVRGADTQYF. The CDR3 DNA is TGTGCCTGGAGTGTGCGGGGGGCAGATACGCAGTATTTT.

This chain links TRBV5-6 with TRBJ2-7, with D uncertain. This CDR3 is 15 amino acids long. The V gene lost 1 base and the J gene lost 10 bases, with 21 bases spanning the gap. From germline, CDR1 is SGHDT and CDR2 YYEEEE. In nucleotides, the CDR3 is TGTGCCAGCAGCTTGAGAGACGGCCCCCGTTATGGACAGTACTTC. It encodes CASSLRDGPRYGQYF.

The chain carries TRBV27 and TRBJ2-1, with 8 bases lining up with TRBD2. Germline V CDR1 and CDR2: MNHEY, SMNVEV (reference sequence). V lost 5 bases and J lost 6; bases outside the gene matches: 9. The CDR3 runs to 15 residues. CDR3 DNA sequence: TGTGCCAGCAGTCACGGCGGACTAGCAGGCAATGAGCAGTTCTTC. Protein sequence: CASSHGGLAGNEQFF.

As regards this clone: Other DNA sequences of this sample code for an identical CDR3. V is TRBV7-9 and J is TRBJ2-7; 7 positions match TRBD1. V lost 1 base and J lost 6; bases outside the gene matches: 0. The germline V gene encodes CDR1 SEHNR and CDR2 FQNEAQ (reference sequence). The CDR3 is 12 amino acids. CDR3 DNA sequence: TGTGCCAGCAGCTTAGGGGACAGCGAGCAGTACTTC. This translates into CASSLGDSEQYF.

The chain recombines TRBV5-1 with TRBJ2-7; D may correspond to TRBD1 or TRBD2 (5 bases each). Trimming removed 5 bases at V and 2 bases at J, with 11 bases between. This CDR3 has 13 amino acids. The germline CDR1 and CDR2 sequences are SGHRS and YFSETQ. Here the CDR3 reads CASSEGSPYEQYF. CDR3 sequence (DNA): TGCGCCAGCAGTGAGGGGTCCCCCTACGAGCAGTACTTC.

The chain recombines TRBV6-5 with TRBJ2-5, with TRBD1 matching 8 bases. With V trimmed by 2 bases and J by 1 base, 6 bases remained unmatched. The CDR3 spans 16 residues. The germline gives CDR1 MNHEY, CDR2 SVGAGI. The CDR3 loop is CASSYGTGPAQETQYF. Written as DNA, the CDR3 is TGTGCCAGCAGTTACGGGACAGGACCGGCCCAAGAGACCCAGTACTTC.

This clone was recorded once. The CDR3, as DNA: TGTGCCAGCCATATTGGGACAGGGACCGGGGAGCTGTTTTTT. It is translated as CASHIGTGTGELFF. V is TRBV27 and J is TRBJ2-2; 9 bases are shared with TRBD1. Germline loops: CDR1 MNHEY, CDR2 SMNVEV (reference sequence). CDR3 length: 14 amino acids. The V segment lost 8 bases and the J segment 5 bases; nucleotides outside the gene matches: 6.

There are a few counts of this clone. The V call is TRBV19, the J call TRBJ1-6; TRBD1 matches at 7 bases. J was trimmed by 5 bases and V by 8 bases; bases with no gene match: 6. The CDR3 extends over 14 amino acids. From germline, CDR1 is LNHDA and CDR2 SQIVND (reference sequence). This chain's CDR3 is CASRWQGDNSPLHF. The CDR3 nucleotides read TGTGCCAGTCGATGGCAGGGGGATAATTCACCCCTCCACTTT. Drawing the rest from reference TRBV19 and TRBJ1-6, the complete variable domain is DGGITQSPKYLFRKEGQNVTLSCEQNLNHDAMYWYRQDPGQGLRLIYYSQIVNDFQKGDIAEGYSVSREKKESFPLTVTSAQKNPTAFYLCASRWQGDNSPLHFGNGTRLTVT.

CDR3 sequence (DNA): TGTGCCAGCAGCGACATTAACACCGGGGAGCTGTTTTTT. Its protein is CASSDINTGELFF. The chain uses TRBV9 and TRBJ2-2; D is unclear. The CDR3 covers 13 residues. Trimming took 3 bases from V and 2 from J, leaving 5 bases between them. Germline lookup yields CDR1 SGDLS and CDR2 YYNGEE.

The rearrangement links TRBV11-2 to TRBJ2-7, with D perhaps TRBD2 (5 bases). The CDR3 runs 15 residues. Trimming removed 5 bases at V and 5 bases at J, with 19 bases between. Per the germline V gene, CDR1 is SGHAT and CDR2 is FQNNGV. CDR3 residues: CASSLIASVGDEQYF. In nucleotides, the CDR3 is TGTGCCAGCAGCCTAATAGCGAGTGTTGGGGACGAGCAGTACTTC.

The rearrangement joins TRBV4-1 to TRBJ2-2; 8 positions agree with TRBD1. With 4 bases clipped from V and 6 bases from J, the junction kept 13 bases outside the gene matches. CDR1 and CDR2 from the germline V gene are MGHRA and YSYEKL. The CDR3 runs to 17 residues. The CDR3 sequence is CASSPTPGTGDAGELFF. The CDR3 nucleotides are TGCGCCAGCAGCCCGACCCCCGGGACAGGTGATGCCGGGGAGCTGTTTTTT.

The chain recombines TRBV2 with TRBJ1-2, with TRBD1 matching 8 bases. Germline CDR1 is SNHLY and CDR2 is FYNNEI. This CDR3 spans 15 amino acids. The V gene end was trimmed by 9 bases and the J gene end by 2 bases; junction bases not matched to a gene: 11. The CDR3 bases are TGTGCCAGGACTGAAGGACAGGGAAGGAACTATGGCTACACCTTC. The encoded protein is CARTEGQGRNYGYTF.

This chain uses TRBV15 with TRBJ2-7; D is ambiguous. CDR3 size: 13 residues. V lost 1 base to trimming and J lost 1 base, with 5 bases between them. Germline CDR1 reads LNHNV; CDR2 reads YYDKDF (reference sequence). The CDR3 nucleotides are TGTGCCACCAGCAGAGTTGTATCCTACGAGCAGTACTTC. It encodes CATSRVVSYEQYF.

The genes are TRBV6-5 and TRBJ2-7, with D uncertain. Trimming pared 0 bases from V and 5 bases from J, leaving 11 bases between. From germline, CDR1 is MNHEY and CDR2 SVGAGI. CDR3 length: 14 amino acids. CDR3 residues: CASSYSNWVDEQYF. CDR3 sequence (DNA): TGTGCCAGCAGTTACTCGAATTGGGTGGACGAGCAGTACTTC.

The sample holds one count of this clone. V and J are TRBV6-5 and TRBJ1-1; no firm D call. Deletions cut 5 bases from V and 4 bases from J, with 14 bases between. The CDR3 has 14 amino acids. Germline V gives CDR1 MNHEY, CDR2 SVGAGI. Here the CDR3 DNA reads TGTGCCAGCAGTCAGACGGGCGAGGGCACTGAAGCTTTCTTT. This translates into CASSQTGEGTEAFF.

As for this clone: Other DNA sequences in the sample encode the same CDR3. The chain links TRBV27 to TRBJ1-2; D might be TRBD1 (5 bases). The germline CDR1 and CDR2 sequences are MNHEY and SMNVEV (reference sequence). The V end was cut by 6 bases, the J end by 6 bases, with 11 bases between. The CDR3 runs to 12 residues. CDR3 DNA sequence: TGTGCCAGCAGCCTCGGGGGGGATGGCTACACCTTC. Amino acids: CASSLGGDGYTF.